This T cell receptor (beta chain) was sequenced in a study of T-cell reconstitution after alpha-beta-depleted transplantation in children. Unique molecular identifiers were used in preparing the TCRbeta library. Using its own MiXCR run on the PCR reads, TCRdb lists one record per CDR3 protein. The sample includes 490,000 or so distinct CDR3 sequences, around 13% of them seen just once. The germline V gene has CDR1 SGHVS and CDR2 FNYEAQ. With 1 base clipped from V and 3 bases from J, the junction kept 7 bases outside the gene matches. The CDR3 is 17 amino acids. The chain links TRBV7-6 to TRBJ1-5; 9 bases map to TRBD1. The TCR originated in a human donor who donated a stem cell graft to a child with combined immunodeficiency. Sample: PBMCs from the stem cell graft donor, taken from the stem cell graft. The CDR3 nucleotides are TGTGCCAGCAGCTTAGGACTGGGACAGGGCCCCAATCAGCCCCAGCATTTT. Amino acid sequence: CASSLGLGQGPNQPQHF.